This is a list of T cell receptor beta chains from one sample in a study of blood T cells in healthy people across ages. TCRdb re-analysed the 5' RACE reads in MiXCR, keeping a single row per CDR3 protein. This sample carries about 640,000 distinct CDR3 sequences, 58% of them seen once, and the ten largest clones take around 37%. Specimen: blood. Source of these receptors: a man aged 60 to 75 in good health. CDR3s include the opening cysteine and the closing phenylalanine or tryptophan. A D gene is named only where the DNA matches it firmly. Expanded clones get a size class; other rows say once, few or many, or leave the size out.

V: TRBV11-3; J: .; D: TRBD1; size: .; CDR3: CASSLGTGGRRETQYF
V: TRBV7-2; J: TRBJ2-1; D: .; size: .; CDR3: CASSLVVGVGNEQFF
V: TRBV10-2; J: TRBJ1-1; D: .; size: .; CDR3: CASLTSGLTLEAFF
V: TRBV4-1; J: TRBJ2-3; D: TRBD2; size: .; CDR3: CASSQEGSGLKDTQYF
V: TRBV20-1; J: TRBJ2-4; D: .; size: .; CDR3: CSAPGAGAKNIQYF
V: TRBV29-1; J: TRBJ2-1; D: .; size: few; CDR3: CTIFLGHEQFF
V: TRBV3-1; J: TRBJ2-1; D: .; size: many; CDR3: CASSPGARDEQFF
V: TRBV7-9; J: TRBJ2-3; D: .; size: once; CDR3: CAGSPGRLTDTQYF
V: TRBV12-3/TRBV12-4; J: TRBJ2-1; D: .; size: .; CDR3: CASSFRQTFSDEQFF
V: TRBV7-2; J: TRBJ1-2; D: .; size: .; CDR3: CASSSFPHFTRVGYGYTF
V: TRBV24-1; J: TRBJ2-3; D: TRBD2; size: .; CDR3: CATSDGRGDTQYF
V: TRBV5-1; J: TRBJ2-5; D: .; size: .; CDR3: CASSRAVSRETQYF
V: TRBV7-2; J: TRBJ2-1; D: TRBD2; size: few; CDR3: CASSVQAGQETQFF
V: TRBV11-2; J: .; D: .; size: .; CDR3: CASSPLGAAEQYF
V: TRBV4-1; J: TRBJ2-1; D: TRBD1; size: .; CDR3: CASSQNLGTGNYDEQFF
V: TRBV27; J: TRBJ1-2; D: TRBD1; size: many; CDR3: CASRGFDRVDGYTF
V: TRBV7-2; J: TRBJ1-5; D: .; size: few; CDR3: CASSVRGNQPQHF
V: TRBV12-3/TRBV12-4; J: TRBJ2-2; D: TRBD2; size: few; CDR3: CASRPSGGNTGELFF
V: TRBV4-1; J: TRBJ2-3; D: .; size: .; CDR3: CASSQEAGLSDTQYF
V: TRBV7-2; J: TRBJ2-7; D: .; size: few; CDR3: CASSLGGGVPYEQYF
V: TRBV7-2; J: TRBJ1-2; D: .; size: few; CDR3: CASSLVAATNYGYTF
V: TRBV10-3; J: TRBJ1-4; D: .; size: .; CDR3: CAISERGVGQSTNEKLFF
V: TRBV5-1; J: TRBJ1-2; D: .; size: .; CDR3: CASSLVGYTF
V: TRBV20-1; J: TRBJ2-5; D: TRBD1; size: .; CDR3: CSAPNRGLGTQYF
V: TRBV10-3; J: TRBJ1-2; D: .; size: few; CDR3: CAISDFQEGDYGYTF
V: TRBV20-1; J: TRBJ1-6; D: TRBD1; size: .; CDR3: CSAETGGEDSPLHF
V: TRBV18; J: TRBJ2-1; D: .; size: .; CDR3: CASSPSEAWGIYNEQFF
V: TRBV2; J: TRBJ2-5; D: TRBD2; size: .; CDR3: CASSGAGGGDQETQYF
V: TRBV10-2; J: TRBJ1-5; D: .; size: .; CDR3: CASSEGQQPQHF
V: TRBV20-1; J: TRBJ2-7; D: TRBD1; size: .; CDR3: CSAKGTATYEQYF
V: TRBV9; J: TRBJ2-3; D: TRBD1; size: .; CDR3: CASSDRGRTDTQYF
V: TRBV5-1; J: TRBJ2-1; D: TRBD2; size: .; CDR3: CASGAAGLGVDEQFF
V: TRBV7-8; J: TRBJ2-7; D: TRBD2; size: .; CDR3: CASSLAQTPNSGTNYEQYF
V: TRBV24-1; J: TRBJ2-1; D: TRBD2; size: .; CDR3: CATSDASGGAVHEQFF
V: TRBV20-1; J: TRBJ1-1; D: .; size: .; CDR3: CSARVGQREAFF
V: TRBV5-1; J: TRBJ2-7; D: .; size: .; CDR3: CASSPQGGIEQYF
V: TRBV24-1; J: TRBJ2-7; D: .; size: .; CDR3: CATDGQGTPYEQYF
V: TRBV29-1; J: TRBJ1-5; D: TRBD1; size: .; CDR3: CSVTGWGQPQHF
V: TRBV20-1; J: .; D: TRBD2; size: few; CDR3: CSASANPFGGGLPREQYF
V: TRBV12-3/TRBV12-4; J: TRBJ2-5; D: .; size: .; CDR3: CASSLLGWQETQYF
V: TRBV7-2; J: TRBJ2-3; D: .; size: .; CDR3: CASSLADTDTQYF
V: TRBV29-1; J: TRBJ2-3; D: TRBD2; size: .; CDR3: CSVPRTSDRADTQYF
V: TRBV29-1; J: TRBJ1-2; D: .; size: .; CDR3: CSVGEGDYGYTF
V: TRBV18; J: TRBJ2-1; D: .; size: .; CDR3: CASSPSEQTYNEQFF
V: TRBV6-5; J: TRBJ1-2; D: TRBD1; size: .; CDR3: CARSYAGQGALDYGYTF
V: TRBV7-2; J: TRBJ1-2; D: TRBD1; size: .; CDR3: CASSLSSGTANYGYTF
V: TRBV6-1; J: TRBJ2-7; D: .; size: .; CDR3: CASSVLFSSYEQYF
V: TRBV14; J: TRBJ2-7; D: TRBD1; size: .; CDR3: CASSQLDRASYEQYF
V: TRBV11-2; J: TRBJ2-5; D: .; size: .; CDR3: CASSNPLLGGETQYF
V: TRBV20-1; J: TRBJ2-7; D: .; size: .; CDR3: CSAAESIYEQYF
V: TRBV5-1; J: TRBJ2-1; D: TRBD2; size: .; CDR3: CASSSTGTSGGAPYNEQFF
V: TRBV12-3/TRBV12-4; J: .; D: .; size: .; CDR3: CASTPSGGKLETQYF
V: TRBV5-4; J: TRBJ2-1; D: TRBD2; size: .; CDR3: CASSWAGGNNYNEQFF
V: TRBV28; J: TRBJ2-4; D: .; size: .; CDR3: CASSFTAIAKNIQYF